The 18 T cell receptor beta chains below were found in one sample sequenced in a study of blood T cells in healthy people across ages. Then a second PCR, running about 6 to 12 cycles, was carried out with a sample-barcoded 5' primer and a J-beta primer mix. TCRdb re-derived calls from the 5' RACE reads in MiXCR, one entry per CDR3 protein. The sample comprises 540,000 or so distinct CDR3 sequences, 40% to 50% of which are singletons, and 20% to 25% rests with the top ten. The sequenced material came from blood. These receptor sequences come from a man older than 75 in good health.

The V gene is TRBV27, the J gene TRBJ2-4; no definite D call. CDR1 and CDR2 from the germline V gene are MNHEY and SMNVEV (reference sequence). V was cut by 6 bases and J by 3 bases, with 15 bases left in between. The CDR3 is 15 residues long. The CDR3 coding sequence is TGTGCCAGCAGCCCCTCCCGCGCGCACAAAAACATTCAGTACTTC. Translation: CASSPSRAHKNIQYF.

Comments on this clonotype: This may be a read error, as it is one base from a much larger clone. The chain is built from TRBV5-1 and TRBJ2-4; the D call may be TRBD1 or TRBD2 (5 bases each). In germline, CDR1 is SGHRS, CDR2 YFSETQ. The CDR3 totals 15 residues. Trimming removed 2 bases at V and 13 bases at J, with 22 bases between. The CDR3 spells CASSFTGTGSYKQYF. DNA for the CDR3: TGCGCCAGCAGCTTTACCGGGACGGGTTCCTACAAGCAGTACTTC.

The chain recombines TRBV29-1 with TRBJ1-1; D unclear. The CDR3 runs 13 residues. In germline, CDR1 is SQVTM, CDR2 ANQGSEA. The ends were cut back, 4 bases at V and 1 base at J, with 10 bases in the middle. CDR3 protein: CSVGHNRNTEAFF. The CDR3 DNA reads TGCAGCGTTGGTCATAACCGGAACACTGAAGCTTTCTTT.

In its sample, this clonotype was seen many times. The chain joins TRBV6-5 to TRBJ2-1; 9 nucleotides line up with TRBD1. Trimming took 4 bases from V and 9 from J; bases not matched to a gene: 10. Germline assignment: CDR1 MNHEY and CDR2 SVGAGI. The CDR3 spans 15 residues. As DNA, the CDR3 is TGTGCCAGCAGTTTCCAGGACAGGGGCCCCAGTGAGCAGTTCTTC. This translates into CASSFQDRGPSEQFF.

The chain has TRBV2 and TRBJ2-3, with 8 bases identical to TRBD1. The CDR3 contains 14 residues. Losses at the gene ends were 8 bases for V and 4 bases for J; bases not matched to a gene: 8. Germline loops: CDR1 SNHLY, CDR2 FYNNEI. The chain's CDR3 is CASQRTGTSDTQYF. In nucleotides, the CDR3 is TGTGCCAGCCAACGGACAGGGACTTCAGATACGCAGTATTTT.

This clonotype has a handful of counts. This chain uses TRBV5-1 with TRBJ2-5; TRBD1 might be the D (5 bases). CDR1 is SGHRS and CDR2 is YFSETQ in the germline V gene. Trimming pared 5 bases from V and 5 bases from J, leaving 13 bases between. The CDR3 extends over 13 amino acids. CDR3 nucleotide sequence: TGCGCCAGCAGTGTACTCCAGGGTGAGACCCAGTACTTC. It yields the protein CASSVLQGETQYF.

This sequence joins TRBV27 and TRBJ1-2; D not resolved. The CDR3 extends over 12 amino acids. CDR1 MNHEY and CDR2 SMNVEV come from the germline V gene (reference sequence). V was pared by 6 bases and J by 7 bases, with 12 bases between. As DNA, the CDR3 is TGTGCCAGCAGCTCGAGCCCAGGTGGCTACACCTTC. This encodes CASSSSPGGYTF.

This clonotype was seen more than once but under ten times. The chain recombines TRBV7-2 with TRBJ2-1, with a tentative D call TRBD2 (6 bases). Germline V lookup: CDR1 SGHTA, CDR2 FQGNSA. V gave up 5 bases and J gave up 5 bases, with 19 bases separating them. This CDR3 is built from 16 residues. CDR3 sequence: CASSSRGAGNNNEQFF. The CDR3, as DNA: TGTGCCAGCAGCAGCCGAGGGGCGGGGAACAACAATGAGCAGTTCTTC.

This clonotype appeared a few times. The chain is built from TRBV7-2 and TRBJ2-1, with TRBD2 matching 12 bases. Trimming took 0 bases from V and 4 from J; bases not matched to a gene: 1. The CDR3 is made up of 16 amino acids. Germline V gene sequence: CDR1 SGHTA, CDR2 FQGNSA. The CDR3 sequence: CASSLATSGRYNEQFF. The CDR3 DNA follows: TGTGCCAGCAGCTTAGCGACTAGCGGGAGATACAATGAGCAGTTCTTC.

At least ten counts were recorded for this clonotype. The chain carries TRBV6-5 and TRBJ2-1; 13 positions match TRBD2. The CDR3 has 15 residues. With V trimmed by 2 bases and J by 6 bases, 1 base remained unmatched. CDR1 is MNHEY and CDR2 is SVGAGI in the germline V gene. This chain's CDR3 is CASSYGLAGVNEQFF. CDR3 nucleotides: TGTGCCAGCAGTTACGGACTAGCGGGAGTCAATGAGCAGTTCTTC.

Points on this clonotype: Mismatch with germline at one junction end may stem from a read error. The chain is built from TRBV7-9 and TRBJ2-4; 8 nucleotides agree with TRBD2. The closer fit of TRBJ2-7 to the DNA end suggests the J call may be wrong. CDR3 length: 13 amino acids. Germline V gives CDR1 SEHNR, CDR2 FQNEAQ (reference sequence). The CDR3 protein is CASSVAGFHEQYF. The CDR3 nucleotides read TGTGCCAGCAGCGTAGCGGGGTTCCACGAGCAGTACTTC.

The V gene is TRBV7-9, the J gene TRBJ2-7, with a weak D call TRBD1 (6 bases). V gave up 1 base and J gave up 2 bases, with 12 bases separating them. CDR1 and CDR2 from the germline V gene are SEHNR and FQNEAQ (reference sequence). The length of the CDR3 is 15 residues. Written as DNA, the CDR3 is TGTGCCAGCAGCTTAGTTGCAGGGGCCACCTACGAGCAGTACTTC. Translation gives CASSLVAGATYEQYF.

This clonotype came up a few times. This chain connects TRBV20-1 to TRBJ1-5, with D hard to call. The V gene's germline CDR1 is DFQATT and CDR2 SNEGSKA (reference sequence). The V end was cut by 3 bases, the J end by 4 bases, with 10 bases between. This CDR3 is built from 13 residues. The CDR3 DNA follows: TGCAGTGCTAGTAGAGGGTTAAATCAGCCCCAGCATTTT. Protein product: CSASRGLNQPQHF.

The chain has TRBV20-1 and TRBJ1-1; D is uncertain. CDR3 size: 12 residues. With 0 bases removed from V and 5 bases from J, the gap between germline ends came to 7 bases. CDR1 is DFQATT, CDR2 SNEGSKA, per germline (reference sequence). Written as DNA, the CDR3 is TGCAGTGCTAGAGATCTGGGGACTGAAGCTTTCTTT. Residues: CSARDLGTEAFF.

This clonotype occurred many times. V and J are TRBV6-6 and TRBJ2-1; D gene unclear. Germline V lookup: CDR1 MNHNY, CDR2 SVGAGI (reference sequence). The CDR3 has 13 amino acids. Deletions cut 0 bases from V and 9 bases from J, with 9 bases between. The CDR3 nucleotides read TGTGCCAGCAGTTACTCGAGCTTTGCTGAGCAGTTCTTC. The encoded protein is CASSYSSFAEQFF.

CDR3 nucleotides: TGTGCCAGCGAGACCACCGGGGAGCTGTTTTTT. It specifies CASETTGELFF. This chain uses TRBV6-6 with TRBJ2-2, with no clear D. Trimming pared 8 bases from V and 4 bases from J, leaving 5 bases between. This CDR3 spans 11 amino acids. CDR1 is MNHNY and CDR2 is SVGAGI in the germline V gene (reference sequence).

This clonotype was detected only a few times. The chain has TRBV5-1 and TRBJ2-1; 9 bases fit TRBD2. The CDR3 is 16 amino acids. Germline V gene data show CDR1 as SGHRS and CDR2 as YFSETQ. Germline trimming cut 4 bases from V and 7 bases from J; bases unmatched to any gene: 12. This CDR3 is CASSPEGAGGLNEQFF. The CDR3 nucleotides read TGCGCCAGCAGCCCCGAGGGAGCGGGGGGACTAAATGAGCAGTTCTTC.

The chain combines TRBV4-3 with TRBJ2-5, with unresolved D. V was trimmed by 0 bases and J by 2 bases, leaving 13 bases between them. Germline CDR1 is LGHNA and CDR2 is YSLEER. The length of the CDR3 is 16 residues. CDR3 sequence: CASSQEPGFTQETQYF. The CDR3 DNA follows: TGCGCCAGCAGCCAAGAGCCCGGGTTTACACAAGAGACCCAGTACTTC.